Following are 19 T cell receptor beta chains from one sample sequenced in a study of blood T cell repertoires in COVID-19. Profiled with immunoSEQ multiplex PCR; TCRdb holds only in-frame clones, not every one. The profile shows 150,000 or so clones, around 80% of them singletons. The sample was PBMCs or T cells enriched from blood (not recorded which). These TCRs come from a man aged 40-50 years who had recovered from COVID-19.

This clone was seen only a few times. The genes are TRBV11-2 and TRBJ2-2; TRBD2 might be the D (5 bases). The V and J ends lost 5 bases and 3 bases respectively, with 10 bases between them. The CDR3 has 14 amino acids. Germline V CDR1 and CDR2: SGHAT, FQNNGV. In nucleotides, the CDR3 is TGTGCCAGCAGCACGAGGGCGGACACCGGGGAGCTGTTTTTT. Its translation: CASSTRADTGELFF.

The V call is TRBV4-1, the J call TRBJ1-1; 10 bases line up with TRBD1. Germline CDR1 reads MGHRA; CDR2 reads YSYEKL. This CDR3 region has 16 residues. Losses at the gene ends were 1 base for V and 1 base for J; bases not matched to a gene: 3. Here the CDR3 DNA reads TGCGCCAGCAGCCAAGGACAGGGGGCGACGAACACTGAAGCTTTCTTT. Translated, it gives CASSQGQGATNTEAFF.

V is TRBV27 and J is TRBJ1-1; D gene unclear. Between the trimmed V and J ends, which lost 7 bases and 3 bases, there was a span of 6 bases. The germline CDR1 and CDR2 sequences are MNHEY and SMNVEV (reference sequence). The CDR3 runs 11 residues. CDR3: CASIQYTEAFF. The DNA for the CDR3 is TGTGCCAGCATCCAATACACTGAAGCTTTCTTT.

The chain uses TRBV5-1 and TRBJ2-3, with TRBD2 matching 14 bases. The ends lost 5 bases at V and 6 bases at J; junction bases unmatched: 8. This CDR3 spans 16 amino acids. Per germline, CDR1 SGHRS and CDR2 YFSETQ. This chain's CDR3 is CASSMTSGGASDTQYF. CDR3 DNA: TGCGCCAGCAGTATGACTAGCGGGGGGGCCTCCGATACGCAGTATTTT.

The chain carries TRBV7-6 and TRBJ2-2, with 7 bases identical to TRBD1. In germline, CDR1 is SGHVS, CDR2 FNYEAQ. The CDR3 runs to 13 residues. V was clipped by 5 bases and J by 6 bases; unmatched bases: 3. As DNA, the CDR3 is TGTGCCAGCAGCGCTAGGGGGCCCGGGGAGCTGTTTTTT. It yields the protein CASSARGPGELFF.

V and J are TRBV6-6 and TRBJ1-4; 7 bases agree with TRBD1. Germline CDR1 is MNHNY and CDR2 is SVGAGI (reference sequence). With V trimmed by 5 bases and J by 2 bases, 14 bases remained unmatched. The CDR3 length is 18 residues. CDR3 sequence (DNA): TGTGCCAGCAGTCCTGGACAGGCGGCGCGGATTACTAATGAAAAACTGTTTTTT. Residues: CASSPGQAARITNEKLFF.

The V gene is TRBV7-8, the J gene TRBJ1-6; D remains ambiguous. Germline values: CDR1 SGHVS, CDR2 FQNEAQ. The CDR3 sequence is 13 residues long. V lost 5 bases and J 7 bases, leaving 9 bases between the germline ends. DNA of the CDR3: TGTGCCAGCAGCATTAGTGTAAATTCACCCCTCCACTTT. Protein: CASSISVNSPLHF.

The CDR3 sequence: CASTSGGAGQFF. Here the CDR3 DNA reads TGTGCCAGCACTAGCGGGGGGGCCGGACAGTTCTTC. The J gene is TRBJ2-1, the V gene TRBV12-3 or TRBV12-4, with 12 bases aligning to TRBD2. The V segment lost 7 bases and the J segment 13 bases; nucleotides outside the gene matches: 5. This CDR3 is built from 12 residues.

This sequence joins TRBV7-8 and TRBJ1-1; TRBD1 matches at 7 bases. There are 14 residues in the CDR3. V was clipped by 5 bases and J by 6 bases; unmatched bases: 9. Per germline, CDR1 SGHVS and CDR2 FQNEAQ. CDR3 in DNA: TGTGCCAGCAGCCTTACAGGGGATTTCGCTGAAGCTTTCTTT. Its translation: CASSLTGDFAEAFF.

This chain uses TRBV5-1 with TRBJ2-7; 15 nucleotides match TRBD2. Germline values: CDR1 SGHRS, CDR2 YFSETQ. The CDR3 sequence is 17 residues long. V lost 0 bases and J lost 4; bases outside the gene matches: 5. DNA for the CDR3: TGCGCCAGCAGCTTGGCCAGGACTAGCGGGGGGGTATACGAGCAGTACTTC. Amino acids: CASSLARTSGGVYEQYF.

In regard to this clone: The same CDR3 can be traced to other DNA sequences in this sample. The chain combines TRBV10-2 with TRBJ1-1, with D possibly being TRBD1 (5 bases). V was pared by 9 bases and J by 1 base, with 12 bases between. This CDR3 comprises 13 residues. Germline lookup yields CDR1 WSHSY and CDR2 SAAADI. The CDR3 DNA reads TGCGCCAGTAGTTACAGGTCGAACACTGAAGCTTTCTTT. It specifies CASSYRSNTEAFF.

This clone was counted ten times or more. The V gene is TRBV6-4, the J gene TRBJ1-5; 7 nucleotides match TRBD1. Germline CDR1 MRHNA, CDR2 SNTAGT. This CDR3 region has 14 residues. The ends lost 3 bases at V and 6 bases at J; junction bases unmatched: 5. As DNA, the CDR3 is TGTGCCAGCAGTGAGGCAGGGGACAGTCAGCCCCAGCATTTT. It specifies CASSEAGDSQPQHF.

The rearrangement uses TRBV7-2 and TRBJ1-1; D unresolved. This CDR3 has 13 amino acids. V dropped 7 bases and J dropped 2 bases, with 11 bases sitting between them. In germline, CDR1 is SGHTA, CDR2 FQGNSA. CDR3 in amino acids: CASTPFFNTEAFF. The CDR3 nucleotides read TGTGCCAGCACCCCTTTTTTTAACACTGAAGCTTTCTTT. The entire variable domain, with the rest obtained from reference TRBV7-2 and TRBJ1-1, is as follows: GAGVSQSPSNKVTEKGKDVELRCDPISGHTALYWYRQSLGQGLEFLIYFQGNSAPDKSGLPSDRFSAERTGGSVSTLTIQRTQQEDSAVYLCASTPFFNTEAFFGQGTRLTVV.

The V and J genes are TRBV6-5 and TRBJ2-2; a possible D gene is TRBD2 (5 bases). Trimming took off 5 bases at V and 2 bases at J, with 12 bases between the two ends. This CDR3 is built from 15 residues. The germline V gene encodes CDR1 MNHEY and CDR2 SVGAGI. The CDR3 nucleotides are TGTGCCAGCAGTCCGGCACGGACTAACACCGGGGAGCTGTTTTTT. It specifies CASSPARTNTGELFF.

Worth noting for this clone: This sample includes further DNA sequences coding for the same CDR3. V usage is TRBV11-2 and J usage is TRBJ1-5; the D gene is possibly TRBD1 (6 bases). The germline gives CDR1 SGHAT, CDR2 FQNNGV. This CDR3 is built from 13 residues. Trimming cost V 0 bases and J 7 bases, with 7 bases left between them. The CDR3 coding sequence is TGTGCCAGCAGCTTAGACAGGGGCCAGCCCCAGCATTTT. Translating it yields CASSLDRGQPQHF.

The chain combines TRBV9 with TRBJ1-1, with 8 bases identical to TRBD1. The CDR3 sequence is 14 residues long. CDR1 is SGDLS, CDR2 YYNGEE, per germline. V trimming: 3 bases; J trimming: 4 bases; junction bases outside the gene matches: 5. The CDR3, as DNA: TGTGCCAGCAGCGCGGAAGGACAGGGCACTGAAGCTTTCTTT. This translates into CASSAEGQGTEAFF.

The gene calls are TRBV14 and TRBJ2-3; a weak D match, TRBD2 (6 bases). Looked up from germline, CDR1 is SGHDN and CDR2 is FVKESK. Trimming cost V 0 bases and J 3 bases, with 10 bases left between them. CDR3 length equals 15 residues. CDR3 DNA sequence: TGTGCCAGCAGCCAAGATGGAGGGAAGACAGATACGCAGTATTTT. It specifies CASSQDGGKTDTQYF. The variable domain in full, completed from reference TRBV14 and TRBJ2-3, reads EAGVTQFPSHSVIEKGQTVTLRCDPISGHDNLYWYRRVMGKEIKFLLHFVKESKQDESGMPNNRFLAERTGGTYSTLKVQPAELEDSGVYFCASSQDGGKTDTQYFGPGTRLTVL.

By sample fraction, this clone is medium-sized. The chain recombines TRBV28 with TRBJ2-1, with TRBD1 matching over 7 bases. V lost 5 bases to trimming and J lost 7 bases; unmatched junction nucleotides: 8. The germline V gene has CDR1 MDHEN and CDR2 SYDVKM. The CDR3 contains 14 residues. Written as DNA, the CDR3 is TGTGCCAGCAGTACCGGGACAGATCGAAATGAGCAGTTCTTC. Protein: CASSTGTDRNEQFF. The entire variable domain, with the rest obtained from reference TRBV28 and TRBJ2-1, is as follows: DVKVTQSSRYLVKRTGEKVFLECVQDMDHENMFWYRQDPGLGLRLIYFSYDVKMKEKGDIPEGYSVSREKKERFSLILESASTNQTSMYLCASSTGTDRNEQFFGPGTRLTVL.

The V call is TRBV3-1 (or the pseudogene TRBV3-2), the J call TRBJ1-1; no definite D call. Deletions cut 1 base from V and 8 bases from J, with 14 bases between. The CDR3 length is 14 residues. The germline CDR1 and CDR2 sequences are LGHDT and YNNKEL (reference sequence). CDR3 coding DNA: TGTGCCAGCAGCCAAGTTTGGGGAGTACACGAAGCTTTCTTT. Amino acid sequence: CASSQVWGVHEAFF.